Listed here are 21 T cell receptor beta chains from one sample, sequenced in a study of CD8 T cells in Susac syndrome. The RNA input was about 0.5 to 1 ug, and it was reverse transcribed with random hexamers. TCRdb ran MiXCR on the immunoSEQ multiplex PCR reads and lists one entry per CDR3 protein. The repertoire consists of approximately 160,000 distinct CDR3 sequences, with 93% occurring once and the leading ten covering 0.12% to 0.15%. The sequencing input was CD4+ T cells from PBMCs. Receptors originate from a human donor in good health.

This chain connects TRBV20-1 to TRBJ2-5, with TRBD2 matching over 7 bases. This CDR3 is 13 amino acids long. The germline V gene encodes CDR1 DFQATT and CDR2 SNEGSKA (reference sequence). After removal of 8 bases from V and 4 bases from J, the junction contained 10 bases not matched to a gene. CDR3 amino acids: CSPRASGTETQYF. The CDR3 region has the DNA TGCAGTCCCCGGGCTAGCGGAACAGAGACCCAGTACTTC.

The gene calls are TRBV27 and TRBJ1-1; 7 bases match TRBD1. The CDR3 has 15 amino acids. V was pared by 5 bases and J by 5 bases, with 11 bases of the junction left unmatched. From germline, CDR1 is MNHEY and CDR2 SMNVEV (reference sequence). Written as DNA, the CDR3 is TGTGCCAGCAGTGGTGAGGGGGCGGGGGAAACTGAAGCTTTCTTT. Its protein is CASSGEGAGETEAFF.

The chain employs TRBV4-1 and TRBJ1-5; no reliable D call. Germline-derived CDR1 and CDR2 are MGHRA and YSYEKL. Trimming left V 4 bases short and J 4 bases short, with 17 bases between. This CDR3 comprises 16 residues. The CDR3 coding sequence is TGCGCCAGCAGCCCTACACGGACCTCTAATAATCAGCCCCAGCATTTT. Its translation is CASSPTRTSNNQPQHF.

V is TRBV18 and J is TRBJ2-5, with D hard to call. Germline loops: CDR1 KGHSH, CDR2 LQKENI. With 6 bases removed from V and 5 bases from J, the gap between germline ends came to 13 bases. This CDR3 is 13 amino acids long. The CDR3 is CASSPDRSETQYF. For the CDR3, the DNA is TGTGCCAGCTCCCCAGACCGCTCGGAGACCCAGTACTTC.

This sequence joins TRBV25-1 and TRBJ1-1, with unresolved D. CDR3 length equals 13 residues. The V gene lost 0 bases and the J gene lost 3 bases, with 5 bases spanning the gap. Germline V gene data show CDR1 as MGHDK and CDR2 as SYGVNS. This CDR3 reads CASSEYSYTEAFF. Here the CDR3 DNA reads TGTGCCAGCAGTGAATACTCCTACACTGAAGCTTTCTTT.

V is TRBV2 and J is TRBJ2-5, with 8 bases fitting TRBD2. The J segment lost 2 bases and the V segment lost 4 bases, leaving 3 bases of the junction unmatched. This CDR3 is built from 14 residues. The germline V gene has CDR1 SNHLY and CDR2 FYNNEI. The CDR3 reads CASSVTSGQETQYF. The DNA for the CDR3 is TGTGCCAGCAGTGTTACTAGCGGACAAGAGACCCAGTACTTC.

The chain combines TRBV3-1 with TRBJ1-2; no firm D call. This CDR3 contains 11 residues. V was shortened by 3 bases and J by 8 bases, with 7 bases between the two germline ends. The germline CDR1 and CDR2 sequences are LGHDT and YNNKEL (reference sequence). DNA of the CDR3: TGTGCCAGCAGCCACAAGGCCGGCTACACCTTC. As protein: CASSHKAGYTF.

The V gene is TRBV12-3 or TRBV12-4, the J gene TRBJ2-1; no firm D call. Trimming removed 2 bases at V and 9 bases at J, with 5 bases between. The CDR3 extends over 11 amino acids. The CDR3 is CASSLRGEQFF. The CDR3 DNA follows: TGTGCCAGCAGTTTACGTGGTGAGCAGTTCTTC.

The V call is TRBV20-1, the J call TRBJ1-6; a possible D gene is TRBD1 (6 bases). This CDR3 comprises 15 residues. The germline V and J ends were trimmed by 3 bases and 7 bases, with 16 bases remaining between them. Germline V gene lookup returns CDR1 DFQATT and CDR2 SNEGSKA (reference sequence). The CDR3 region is CSASRAGVLNSPLHF. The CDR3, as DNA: TGCAGTGCTAGCAGGGCAGGGGTTTTAAATTCACCCCTCCACTTT.

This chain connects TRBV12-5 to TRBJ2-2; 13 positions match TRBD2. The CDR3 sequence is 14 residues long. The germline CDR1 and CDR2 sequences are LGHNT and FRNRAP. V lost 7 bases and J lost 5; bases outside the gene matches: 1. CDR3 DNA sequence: TGTGCTAGTGCACTAGCGGGGGGGACCGGGGAGCTGTTTTTT. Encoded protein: CASALAGGTGELFF.

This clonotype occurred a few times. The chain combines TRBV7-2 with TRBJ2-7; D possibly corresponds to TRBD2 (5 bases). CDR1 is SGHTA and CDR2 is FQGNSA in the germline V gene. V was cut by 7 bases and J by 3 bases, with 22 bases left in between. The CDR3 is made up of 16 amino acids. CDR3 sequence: CASTPTGQGRDYEQYF. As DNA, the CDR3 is TGTGCCAGCACCCCTACCGGGCAAGGGAGAGACTACGAGCAGTACTTC. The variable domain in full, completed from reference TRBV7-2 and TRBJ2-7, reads GAGVSQSPSNKVTEKGKDVELRCDPISGHTALYWYRQSLGQGLEFLIYFQGNSAPDKSGLPSDRFSAERTGGSVSTLTIQRTQQEDSAVYLCASTPTGQGRDYEQYFGPGTRLTVT.

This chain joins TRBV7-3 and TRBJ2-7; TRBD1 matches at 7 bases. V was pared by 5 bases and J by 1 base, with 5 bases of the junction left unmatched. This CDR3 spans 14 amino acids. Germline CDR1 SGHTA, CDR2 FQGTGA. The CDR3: CASSVDRQSYEQYF. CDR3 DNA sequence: TGTGCCAGCAGCGTGGACAGGCAGTCCTACGAGCAGTACTTC.

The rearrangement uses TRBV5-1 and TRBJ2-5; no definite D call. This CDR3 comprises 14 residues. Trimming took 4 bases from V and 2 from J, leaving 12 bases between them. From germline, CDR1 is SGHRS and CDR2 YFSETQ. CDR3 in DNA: TGCGCCAGCAGCCCCCCGAAGCCACAAGAGACCCAGTACTTC. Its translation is CASSPPKPQETQYF.

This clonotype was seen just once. This CDR3 reads CASIDLQGWSTEAFF. The CDR3 DNA reads TGTGCCAGCATCGACTTACAGGGGTGGTCCACTGAAGCTTTCTTT. The gene calls are TRBV12-3 or TRBV12-4 and TRBJ1-1; 7 nucleotides agree with TRBD1. Losses at the gene ends were 7 bases for V and 4 bases for J; bases not matched to a gene: 12. The CDR3 has 15 amino acids.

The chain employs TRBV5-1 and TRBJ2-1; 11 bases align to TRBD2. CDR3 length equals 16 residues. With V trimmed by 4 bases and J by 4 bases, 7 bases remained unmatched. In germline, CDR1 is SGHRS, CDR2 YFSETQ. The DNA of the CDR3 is TGCGCCAGCAGCCAGGGACTAGCGGACCCATACAATGAGCAGTTCTTC. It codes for CASSQGLADPYNEQFF.

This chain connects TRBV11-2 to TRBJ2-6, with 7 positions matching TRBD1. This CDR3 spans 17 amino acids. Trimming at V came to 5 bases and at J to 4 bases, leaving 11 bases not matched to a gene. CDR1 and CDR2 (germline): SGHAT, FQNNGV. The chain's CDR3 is CASSPLRGLSGANVLTF. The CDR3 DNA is TGTGCCAGCAGCCCCCTGAGGGGGCTATCAGGGGCCAACGTCCTGACTTTC.

CDR3 nucleotides: TGCAGGGGTATGGACAGGGTGGTTTATGGCACTGAAGCTTTCTTT. Protein sequence: CRGMDRVVYGTEAFF. The rearrangement uses TRBV20-1 and TRBJ1-1; TRBD1 matches 8 bases. The germline CDR1 and CDR2 sequences are DFQATT and SNEGSKA (reference sequence). The CDR3 consists of 15 residues.

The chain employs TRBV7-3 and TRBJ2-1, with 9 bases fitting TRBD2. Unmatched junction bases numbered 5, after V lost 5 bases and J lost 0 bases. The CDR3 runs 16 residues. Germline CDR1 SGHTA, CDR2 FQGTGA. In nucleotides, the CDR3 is TGTGCCAGCAGCGCAAATAGCGGGGGCTCCTACAATGAGCAGTTCTTC. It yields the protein CASSANSGGSYNEQFF.

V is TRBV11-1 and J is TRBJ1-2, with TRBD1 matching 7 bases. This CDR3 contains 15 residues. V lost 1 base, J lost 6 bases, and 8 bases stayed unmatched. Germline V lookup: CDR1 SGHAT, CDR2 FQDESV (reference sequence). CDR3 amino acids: CASSLVGTVGDGYTF. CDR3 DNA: TGTGCCAGCAGCTTAGTCGGGACAGTCGGTGATGGCTACACCTTC.

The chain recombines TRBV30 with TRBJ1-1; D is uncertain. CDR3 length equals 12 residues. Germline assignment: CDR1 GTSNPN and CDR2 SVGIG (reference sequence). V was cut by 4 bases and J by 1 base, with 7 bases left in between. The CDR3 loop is CAWTRENTEAFF. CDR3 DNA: TGTGCCTGGACGCGGGAGAACACTGAAGCTTTCTTT.

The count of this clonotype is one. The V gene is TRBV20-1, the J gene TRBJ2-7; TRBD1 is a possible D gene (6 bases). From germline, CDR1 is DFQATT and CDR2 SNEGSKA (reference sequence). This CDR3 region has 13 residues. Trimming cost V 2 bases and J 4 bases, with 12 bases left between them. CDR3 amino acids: CSARPRGRYEQYF. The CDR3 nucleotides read TGCAGTGCTAGACCCAGGGGAAGGTACGAGCAGTACTTC.